These T cell receptor beta chains were read from a single sample in a study of shared clonotypes between healthy human individuals. Here immunoSEQ multiplex PCR was the method, and the copy in TCRdb shows in-frame clones only, minus some. The table includes roughly 640,000 clones, roughly 97% detected once. Sequenced: naive CD4+ T cells sorted from blood. The receptors were sampled from a young woman in good health. Both conserved end residues are part of each CDR3. A D gene is named only where the DNA matches it firmly. Size values are once, few and many counts, or a class for expanded clones, and some rows have none.

J,size,D,V,DNA,CDR3
TRBJ2-7,once,TRBD2,TRBV7-3,TGTGCCAGCAGAGGGGGACTAGCGGGAATAAACGAGCAGTACTTC,CASRGGLAGINEQYF
TRBJ2-4,NA,NA,TRBV6-4,TGTGCCAGCAGTGACGTGGCAGGAGTGGCCAAAAACATTCAGTACTTC,CASSDVAGVAKNIQYF
TRBJ2-7,NA,NA,TRBV4-1,TGCGCCAGCAGCCAAGCTAGAGGGAGTGGGTACGAGCAGTACTTC,CASSQARGSGYEQYF
TRBJ2-2,NA,TRBD1,TRBV6-1,TGTGCCAGCAGTGAACCCGGAAAGGGGGCAGGGACCGGGGAGCTGTTTTTT,CASSEPGKGAGTGELFF
TRBJ2-7,once,NA,TRBV2,TGTGCCAGCAGTGATTTGGTAGGGGACTACGAGCAGTACTTC,CASSDLVGDYEQYF
TRBJ2-4,NA,NA,TRBV5-1,TGCGCCAGCAGCTGGCGGCAGGGCGGGACCAAAAACATTCAGTACTTC,CASSWRQGGTKNIQYF
TRBJ1-4,NA,TRBD1,TRBV5-1,TGCGCCAGCAGCAAGGGACAGGGGGCGGAGGGCGAAAAACTGTTTTTT,CASSKGQGAEGEKLFF
TRBJ1-2,once,NA,TRBV2,TGTGCCAGCAGTGAACGTTCCAGTAACTATGGCTACACCTTC,CASSERSSNYGYTF
TRBJ1-3,once,NA,TRBV18,TGTGCCAGCTCACCAAGCCATACCTCTGGAAACACCATATATTTT,CASSPSHTSGNTIYF
TRBJ1-5,NA,NA,TRBV7-9,TGTGCCAGCAGCCCCGGGACGGGCAATCAGCCCCAGCATTTT,CASSPGTGNQPQHF
TRBJ2-5,NA,NA,TRBV6-6,TGTGCCAGCAGCACCCAAGACACGGGGAGGGAGACCCAGTACTTC,CASSTQDTGRETQYF
TRBJ2-7,NA,NA,TRBV5-5,TGTGCCAGCAGCGTCCTTATACACAACGAGCAGTACTTC,CASSVLIHNEQYF
TRBJ1-5,NA,NA,TRBV7-2,TGTGCCAGCAGCCCAGACAGCAATCAGCCCCAGCATTTT,CASSPDSNQPQHF
TRBJ2-5,NA,NA,TRBV21-1,TGTGCCAGCAGGAAAGAGACCCAGTACTTC,CASRKETQYF
TRBJ2-7,NA,NA,TRBV18,TGTGCCAGCTCACCTAGGACAGACTCCTACGAGCAGTACTTC,CASSPRTDSYEQYF
TRBJ2-2,NA,NA,TRBV11-2,TGTGCCAGCAGCCCGGGCTATACCGGGGAGCTGTTTTTT,CASSPGYTGELFF
TRBJ1-1,NA,NA,TRBV7-9,TGTGCCAGCAGCTTAGGAGGGGGCACTGAAGCTTTCTTT,CASSLGGGTEAFF
TRBJ2-1,NA,NA,TRBV5-1,TGCGCCAGCAGTCTCTTGGCGGGATCCTACAATGAGCAGTTCTTC,CASSLLAGSYNEQFF
TRBJ2-7,NA,TRBD1,TRBV5-1,TGCGCCAGCAGCCTTAGACAGGGGGGGACCAACGAGCAGTACTTC,CASSLRQGGTNEQYF
TRBJ2-1,NA,NA,TRBV6-1,TGTGCCAGCAGTGAAATCTACAATGAGCAGTTCTTC,CASSEIYNEQFF
TRBJ1-1,NA,NA,TRBV6-1,TGTGCCAGCAAAAGGGTTACGGACACTGAAGCTTTCTTT,CASKRVTDTEAFF
TRBJ2-5,NA,NA,TRBV4-1,TGCGCCAGCAGCCAGTCGACAGTACCCTGGGGGGAGACCCAGTACTTC,CASSQSTVPWGETQYF
TRBJ2-1,NA,TRBD1,TRBV6-5,TGTGCCAGCCGCTACGGACAGGGGGTTGACAATGAGCAGTTCTTC,CASRYGQGVDNEQFF
TRBJ2-5,NA,NA,TRBV6-1,TGTGCCATGAAACCGGGACATCAAGAGACCCAGTACTTC,CAMKPGHQETQYF
TRBJ2-7,NA,NA,TRBV27,TGTGCCACCAAAGTGGGAGGTGCGTCCGAGCAGTACTTC,CATKVGGASEQYF
TRBJ2-1,once,NA,TRBV6-1,TGTGCCAGCAGTCTCGAGTTCTACAATGAGCAGTTCTTC,CASSLEFYNEQFF
TRBJ2-6,NA,NA,TRBV27,TGTGCCAGCAGTCTGTGCATCTGGCTACAAAGTCGGGCCAACGTCCTGACTTTC,CASSLCIWLQSRANVLTF
TRBJ1-1,NA,NA,TRBV4-2,TGTGCCAGCAGCCAAGGTTACTTGAACACTGAAGCTTTCTTT,CASSQGYLNTEAFF
TRBJ2-4,NA,NA,TRBV5-1,TGCGCCAGCAGCTTGGCCCGGGCGGGTACGGACATTCAGTACTTC,CASSLARAGTDIQYF
TRBJ2-3,NA,TRBD2,TRBV2,TGTGCCAGCAGTGAAGAAGCGGGAGGATGGGATACGCAGTATTTT,CASSEEAGGWDTQYF
TRBJ1-1,NA,NA,TRBV19,TGTGCCAGTAGTATGGGTGTTTCGAGGAACATGAACACTGAAGCTTTCTTT,CASSMGVSRNMNTEAFF
TRBJ2-2,NA,NA,TRBV7-6,TGTGCCAGCAGCTTAGCCTTCAGGGTGGGAACCGGGGAGCTGTTTTTT,CASSLAFRVGTGELFF
TRBJ1-1,once,NA,TRBV10-2,TGCGCCAGCAGCCCCGGCCATCCTGAAGCTTTCTTT,CASSPGHPEAFF
TRBJ2-1,NA,NA,TRBV21-1,TGTGCCAGCAGCAAAGAACTACTCGGGATACCCGATTTTATCTCCTACAATGAGCAGTTCTTC,CASSKELLGIPDFISYNEQFF
TRBJ2-7,NA,NA,TRBV5-1,TGCGCCAGCAGCTTGGTCGTAGGGGGCTACGAGCAGTACTTC,CASSLVVGGYEQYF
TRBJ2-5,NA,NA,TRBV18,TGTGCCAGCACCAGGGCAGCGGGCATATACCAAGAGACCCAGTACTTC,CASTRAAGIYQETQYF
TRBJ2-7,NA,TRBD2,TRBV15,TGTGCCACTCGGACTAGCGGGACCTACGAGCAGTACTTC,CATRTSGTYEQYF
TRBJ2-7,once,TRBD2,TRBV2,TGTGCCAGCAGTGAACGGGAGGGAGTCTACGAGCAGTACTTC,CASSEREGVYEQYF
TRBJ2-1,NA,NA,TRBV2,TGTGCCAGCAGACTCGACACCTTTACCTACAATGAGCAGTTCTTC,CASRLDTFTYNEQFF
TRBJ2-1,NA,TRBD2,TRBV5-1,TGCGCCAGCAGCTTGGGCGGGAGTACATACAATGAGCAGTTCTTC,CASSLGGSTYNEQFF
TRBJ1-5,NA,NA,TRBV4-1,TGCGCCAGCAGCCAAGAGGCAACAGACGAGGATCAGCCCCAGCATTTT,CASSQEATDEDQPQHF
TRBJ2-1,NA,TRBD2,TRBV7-3,TGTGCCAGCAGCTTGGGACTAGCGGATTACAATGAGCAGTTCTTC,CASSLGLADYNEQFF
TRBJ2-7,NA,NA,TRBV6-1,TGTGCCAGCAGTGAATTTGGGGATATCCGATACGAGCAGTACTTC,CASSEFGDIRYEQYF
TRBJ2-4,NA,NA,TRBV13,TGTGCCAGCAGCGCCAAAGGGACTGCAGCCAAAAACATTCAGTACTTC,CASSAKGTAAKNIQYF
TRBJ2-3,NA,TRBD1,TRBV29-1,TGCAGCGTTGAAGCGGGACAGGGCACAGATACGCAGTATTTT,CSVEAGQGTDTQYF
TRBJ2-7,NA,NA,TRBV20-1,TGCAGTGGGAAGGACTACTACGAGCAGTACTTC,CSGKDYYEQYF
TRBJ2-7,NA,NA,TRBV18,TGTGCCAGCTCGGCCACGAGGACAGTCGACGAGCAGTACTTC,CASSATRTVDEQYF
TRBJ1-2,NA,NA,TRBV6-6,TGTGCCAGCAGCCCCAGGCGACGGAACTATGGCTACACCTTC,CASSPRRRNYGYTF
TRBJ2-3,NA,TRBD2,TRBV9,TGTGCCAGCAGCGCCCGTTCACTAGCGGGAGGGCCCACAGATACGCAGTATTTT,CASSARSLAGGPTDTQYF
TRBJ2-2,NA,TRBD1,TRBV19,TGTGCCAGTAGTATGGCCGGGACAGGGGGTCACACCGGGGAGCTGTTTTTT,CASSMAGTGGHTGELFF